This TCR beta chain emerged from a study of shared clonotypes between healthy human individuals. Overall study results and limits: Sharing of clonotypes among donors was expected to vary with sequencing depth. Generation probability values for non-shared clonotypes were lower than those for clonotypes shared by all four donors. Naive subsets generally had larger estimated richness than memory subsets.

This CDR3 comprises 17 residues. Trimming removed 0 bases at V and 5 bases at J, with 16 bases between. In germline, CDR1 is LGHNA, CDR2 YSLEER. Naive CD8 cells, CD45RO-negative and positively selected for CCR7, excluded terminally differentiated effector memory CD45RA+ cells. On this clone itself: The antigen is not known.

Assay used: immunoSEQ multiplex PCR; TCRdb lists only in-frame clones, some missing. The data show around 2.1 million clones, with 85% to 95% seen just once and 1.5% to 2% held by the top ten. The V gene is TRBV4-3, the J gene TRBJ1-4; D not certain. Material for sequencing was naive CD8+ T cells from PBMCs. The receptor comes from a man aged 18 to 29 in good health. Some clones in this sample may be carry-over from other donors' samples. The CDR3 region is CASSQDFVARQNEKLFF. CDR3 sequence (DNA): TGCGCCAGCAGCCAAGATTTCGTGGCCAGGCAAAATGAAAAACTGTTTTTT.